A single T cell receptor beta chain is shown here with its context. What it binds is unknown. The source of the sample is a study of type 1 regulatory T cells. Germline CDR1 and CDR2: DFQATT and SNEGSKA (reference sequence). This CDR3 contains 16 residues. Trimming pared 3 bases from V and 0 bases from J, leaving 12 bases between. One entry per CDR3 protein, called by TCRdb with MiXCR from the reads. The data hold about 65,000 distinct CDR3 sequences, with roughly 50% observed a single time. Sequences were obtained from cultured non-Tr1 T cells, either the whole culture or a sorted T cell fraction (not recorded which). This chain links TRBV20-1 with TRBJ1-6; a possible D gene is TRBD1 (5 bases). The source of this sequence is a human donor in good health. CDR3 sequence: CSARVKTASYNSPLHF. CDR3 DNA sequence: TGCAGTGCTAGGGTAAAGACAGCCTCCTATAATTCACCCCTCCACTTT.